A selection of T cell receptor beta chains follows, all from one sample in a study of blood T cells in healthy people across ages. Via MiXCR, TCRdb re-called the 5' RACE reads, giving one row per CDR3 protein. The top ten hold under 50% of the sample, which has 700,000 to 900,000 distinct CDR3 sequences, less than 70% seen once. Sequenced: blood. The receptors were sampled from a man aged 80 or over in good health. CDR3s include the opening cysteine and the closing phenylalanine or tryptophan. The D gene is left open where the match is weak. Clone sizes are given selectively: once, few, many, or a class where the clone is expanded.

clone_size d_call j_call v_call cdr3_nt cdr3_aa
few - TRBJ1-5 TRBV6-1 TGTGCCAGCAGTGCCCCGGCGACAGGTGTCGGGCGGCCCCAGCATTTT CASSAPATGVGRPQHF
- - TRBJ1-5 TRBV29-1 TGCAGCGTTGCTAATAGCAATCAGCCCCAGCATTTT CSVANSNQPQHF
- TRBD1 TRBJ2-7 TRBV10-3 TGTGCCATCAGTGAGTCGGGACAGAGCTCCTACGAGCAGTACTTC CAISESGQSSYEQYF
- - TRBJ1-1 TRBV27 TGTGCCAGCAGTTTCGTCGGGCTCATGAACACTGAAGCTTTCTTT CASSFVGLMNTEAFF
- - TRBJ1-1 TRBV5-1 TGCGCCAGCGTCCGGGGGGTGGGAACTGAAGCTTTCTTT CASVRGVGTEAFF
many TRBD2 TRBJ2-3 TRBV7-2 TGTGCCAGCAGCTTAGCCGGGACTAGCGGCACAGATACGCAGTATTTT CASSLAGTSGTDTQYF
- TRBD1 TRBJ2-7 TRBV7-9 TGTGCCAGCAGCTCCTTCGTGGACAGGGGAGGTCGGGATGAGCAGTACTTC CASSSFVDRGGRDEQYF
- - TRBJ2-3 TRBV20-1 TGCAGTGCTAGAGTACGGATAACTGGGACAGATACGCAGTATTTT CSARVRITGTDTQYF
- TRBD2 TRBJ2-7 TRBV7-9 TGTGCCAGCAGCTCCCAGGCGGGGGGTTACGAGCAGTACTTC CASSSQAGGYEQYF
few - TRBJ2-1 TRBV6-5 TGTGCCAGCAGTTCTGGCGTAACCTACAATGAGCAGTTCTTC CASSSGVTYNEQFF
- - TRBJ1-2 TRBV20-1 TGCAGTGCTAGATCCGGACAAGGCCCCTCTCTTGGCTATGGCTACACCTTC CSARSGQGPSLGYGYTF
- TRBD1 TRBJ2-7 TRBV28 TGTGCCAGCCCCCGGGACAGGGGGAGCAACGAGCAGTACTTC CASPRDRGSNEQYF
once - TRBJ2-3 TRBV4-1 TGCGCCAGCAGCCAAGATAACGCCCCCAGCCCAGATACGCAGTATTTT CASSQDNAPSPDTQYF
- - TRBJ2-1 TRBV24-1 TGTGCCACCAGTGACCGGGCTCCAGGTGAGCAGTTCTTC CATSDRAPGEQFF
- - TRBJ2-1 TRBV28 TGTGCCAGCAGTAGGGCCCCGAGCTCCTACAATGAGCAGTTCTTC CASSRAPSSYNEQFF
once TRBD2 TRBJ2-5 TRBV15 TGTGCCACCAGCAGGGATCTAGCGGGAGGAGTTGAAGAGACCCAGTACTTC CATSRDLAGGVEETQYF
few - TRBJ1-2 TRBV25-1 TGTGCCAGCAGTAAGGGAACAGGCCTCCACACCTTC CASSKGTGLHTF
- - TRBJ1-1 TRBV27 TGTGCCAGCAGTTTCGGGGGTCGATCGTCTGCAGCTTTCTTT CASSFGGRSSAAFF
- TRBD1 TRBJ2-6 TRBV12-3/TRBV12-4 TGTGCCAGCAGGAGGGGACAGGGATTCTCTGGGGCCAACGTCCTGACTTTC CASRRGQGFSGANVLTF
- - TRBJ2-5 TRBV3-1 TGTGCCAGCAGCCAATTAGGAGGGGATGAGACCCAGTACTTC CASSQLGGDETQYF
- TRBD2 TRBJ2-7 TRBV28 TGTGCCAGCAGCCGGGGAGGAGCGGGGAAGTCCTACGAGCAGTACTTC CASSRGGAGKSYEQYF
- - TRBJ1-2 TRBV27 TGTGCCACCCTAAAGGAGGCAGGATTAGGTGGCTACACCTTC CATLKEAGLGGYTF
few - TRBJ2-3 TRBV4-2 TGTGCCAGCAGCCCCCTCGGTGGGGCTAAGACAGATACGCAGTATTTT CASSPLGGAKTDTQYF
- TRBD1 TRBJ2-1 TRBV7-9 TGTGCCAGCAGCTTAGAACAGGGGTATGAGCAGTTCTTC CASSLEQGYEQFF
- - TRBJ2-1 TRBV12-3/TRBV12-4 TGTGCCAGCAGTTTAAACTTGGGGGGCTTGGACAATGAGCAGTTCTTC CASSLNLGGLDNEQFF
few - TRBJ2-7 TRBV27 TGTGCCAGCAGTCCAAGACCGGGGACGAGCTCCTACGAGCAGTACTTC CASSPRPGTSSYEQYF
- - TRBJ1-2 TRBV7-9 TGTGCCAGCAGCTCAGTGGGGGCCCTAATTTATGGCTACACCTTC CASSSVGALIYGYTF
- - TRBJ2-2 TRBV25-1 TGTGCCAGCAGTGAGGCACGGGGGCGAAATACCGGGGAGCTGTTTTTT CASSEARGRNTGELFF
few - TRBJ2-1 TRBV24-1 TGTGCCACCAGTGATTGGGGACTGGTCAATGAGCAGTTCTTC CATSDWGLVNEQFF
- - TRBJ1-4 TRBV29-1 TGCAGCGTCTCCAGGGGCCAAACTAATGAAAAACTGTTTTTT CSVSRGQTNEKLFF
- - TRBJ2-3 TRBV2 TGTGCCAGCAGTCGGAGTAGGGGCGGGGATACGCAGTATTTT CASSRSRGGDTQYF
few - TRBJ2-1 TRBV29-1 TGCAGCGTTGAGGGCCAGAACTACAATGAGCAGTTCTTC CSVEGQNYNEQFF